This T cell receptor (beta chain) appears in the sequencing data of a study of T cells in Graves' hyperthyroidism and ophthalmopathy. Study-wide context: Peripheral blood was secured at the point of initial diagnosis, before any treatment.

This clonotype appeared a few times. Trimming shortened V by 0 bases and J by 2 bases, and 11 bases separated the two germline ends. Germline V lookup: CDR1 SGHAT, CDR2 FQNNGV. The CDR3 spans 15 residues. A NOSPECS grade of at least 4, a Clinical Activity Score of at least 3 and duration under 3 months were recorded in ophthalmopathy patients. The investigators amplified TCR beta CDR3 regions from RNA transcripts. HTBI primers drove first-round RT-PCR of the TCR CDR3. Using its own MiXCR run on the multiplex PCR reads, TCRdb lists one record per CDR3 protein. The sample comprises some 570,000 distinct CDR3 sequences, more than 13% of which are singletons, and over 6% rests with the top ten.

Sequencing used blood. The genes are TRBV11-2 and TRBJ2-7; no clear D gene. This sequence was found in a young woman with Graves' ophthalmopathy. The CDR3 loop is CASSLDRKATYEQYF. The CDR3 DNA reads TGTGCCAGCAGCTTAGATCGGAAGGCTACCTACGAGCAGTACTTC.